This paragraph covers one T cell receptor beta chain sequence. Its antigen is currently unknown. The germline CDR1 and CDR2 sequences are LGHDT and YNNKEL (reference sequence). Trimming removed 4 bases from V and 2 bases from J, with 15 bases in between. There are 16 residues in the CDR3. The data originate from a study of post-analysis software for immune sequencing data. Points from the study as a whole: In patients, TRBV5-6, TRBV5-1 and TRBV20-1 belonged to about five TRBV segments found more frequently than in controls.

TCR beta cDNA libraries included unique molecular identifiers. When roughly 0.9 to 10 million T cells were used, they gave hundreds of thousands of cDNA molecules. MiXCR, applied by TCRdb to the PCR reads, yields one record per CDR3 protein. Of about 500,000 distinct CDR3 sequences in the sample, approximately 45% were seen once. The receptor was isolated from a girl aged 10-17 years with multiple sclerosis. The chain links TRBV3-1 to TRBJ2-1, with D possibly being TRBD1 or TRBD2 (5 bases each). Source material: blood. CDR3 in amino acids: CASSRMTVGAYNEQFF. The CDR3 DNA reads TGTGCCAGCAGCCGAATGACAGTGGGGGCCTACAATGAGCAGTTCTTC.